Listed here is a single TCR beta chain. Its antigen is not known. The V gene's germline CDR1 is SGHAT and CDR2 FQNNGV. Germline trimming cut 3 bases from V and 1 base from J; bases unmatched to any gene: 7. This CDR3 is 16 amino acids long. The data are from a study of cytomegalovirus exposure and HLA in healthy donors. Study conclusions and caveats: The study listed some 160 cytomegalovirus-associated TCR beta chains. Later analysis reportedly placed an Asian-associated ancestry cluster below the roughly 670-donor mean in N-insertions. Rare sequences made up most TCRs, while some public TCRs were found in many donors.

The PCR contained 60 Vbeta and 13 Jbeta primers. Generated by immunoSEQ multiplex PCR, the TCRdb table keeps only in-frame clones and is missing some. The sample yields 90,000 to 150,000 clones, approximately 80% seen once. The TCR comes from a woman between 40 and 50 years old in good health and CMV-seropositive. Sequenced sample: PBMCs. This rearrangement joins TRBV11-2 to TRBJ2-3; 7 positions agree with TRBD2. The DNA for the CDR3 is TGTGCCAGCAGCTTGCGACTAGCTTCTCGCACAGATACGCAGTATTTT. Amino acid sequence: CASSLRLASRTDTQYF.